Here is one T cell receptor beta chain with its context. This sample was included in a study of OX40 agonist ivuxolimab in advanced cancers. Clones were sequenced by immunoSEQ multiplex PCR, and TCRdb holds only the in-frame ones, with some missing. The profile shows about 25,000 clones, 80% to 90% of them singletons. The V and J ends lost 2 bases and 0 bases respectively, with 9 bases between them. The V gene's germline CDR1 is SGHRS and CDR2 YFSETQ. This CDR3 region has 14 residues. J is TRBJ2-7 and V is TRBV5-1; TRBD2 is a possible D gene (5 bases). The TCR sequence derives from an adult with an advanced solid tumor such as melanoma, head and neck, liver or kidney cancer. Sequences were derived from CD4+ or CD8+ T cells sorted from blood, sampled in a trial of the OX40 agonist ivuxolimab. CDR3 coding DNA: TGCGCCAGCAGCTTTGAGGGCAGCTCCTACGAGCAGTACTTC. This sequence encodes CASSFEGSSYEQYF.